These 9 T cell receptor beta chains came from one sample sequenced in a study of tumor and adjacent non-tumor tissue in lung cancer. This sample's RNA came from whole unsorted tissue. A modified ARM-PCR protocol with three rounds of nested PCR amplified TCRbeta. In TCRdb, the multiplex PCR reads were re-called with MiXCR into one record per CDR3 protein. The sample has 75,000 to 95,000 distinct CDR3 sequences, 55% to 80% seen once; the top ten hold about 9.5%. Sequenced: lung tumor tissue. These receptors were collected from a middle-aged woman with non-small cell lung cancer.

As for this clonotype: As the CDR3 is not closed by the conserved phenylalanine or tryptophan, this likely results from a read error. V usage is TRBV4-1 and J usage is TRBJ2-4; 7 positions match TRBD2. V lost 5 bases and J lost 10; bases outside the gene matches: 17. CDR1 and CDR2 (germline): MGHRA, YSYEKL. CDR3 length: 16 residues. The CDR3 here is CASSSPSGRATSIQYS. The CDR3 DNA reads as TGCGCCAGCAGCTCCCCTAGTGGGAGGGCTACGTCTATTCAGTACTCC.

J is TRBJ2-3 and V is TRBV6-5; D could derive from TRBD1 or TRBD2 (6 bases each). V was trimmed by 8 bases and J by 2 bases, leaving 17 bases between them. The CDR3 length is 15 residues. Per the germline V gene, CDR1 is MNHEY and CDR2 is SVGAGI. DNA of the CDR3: TGTGCCAGCGAACTAGTGGGGGGCCCCACAGATACGCAGTATTTT. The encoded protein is CASELVGGPTDTQYF.

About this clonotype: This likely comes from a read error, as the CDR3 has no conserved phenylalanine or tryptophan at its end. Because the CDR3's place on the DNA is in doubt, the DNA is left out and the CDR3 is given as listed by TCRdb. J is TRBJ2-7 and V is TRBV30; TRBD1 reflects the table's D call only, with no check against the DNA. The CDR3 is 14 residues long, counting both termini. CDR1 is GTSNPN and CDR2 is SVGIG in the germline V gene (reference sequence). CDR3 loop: CAWSSGQGTYEQHY.

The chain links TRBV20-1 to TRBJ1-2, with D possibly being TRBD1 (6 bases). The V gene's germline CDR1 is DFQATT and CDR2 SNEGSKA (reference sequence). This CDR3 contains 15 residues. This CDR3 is CNVRGGVLANYGYTF. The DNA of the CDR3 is TGCAATGTTAGGGGGGGGGTCCTAGCTAACTATGGCTACACCTTC.

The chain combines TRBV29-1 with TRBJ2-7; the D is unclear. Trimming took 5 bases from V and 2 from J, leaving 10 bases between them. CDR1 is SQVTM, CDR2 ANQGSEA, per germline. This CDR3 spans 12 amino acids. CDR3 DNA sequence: TGCAGCGTTTATGACGGACCCTACGAGCAGTACTTC. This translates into CSVYDGPYEQYF.

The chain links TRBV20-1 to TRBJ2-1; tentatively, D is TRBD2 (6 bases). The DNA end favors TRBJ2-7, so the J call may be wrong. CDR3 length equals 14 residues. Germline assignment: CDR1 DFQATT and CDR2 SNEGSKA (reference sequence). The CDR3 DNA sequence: TGCAGTGCTTATCTAGCGAGCTCCTACAATGAGCAGTACTTC. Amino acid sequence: CSAYLASSYNEQYF.

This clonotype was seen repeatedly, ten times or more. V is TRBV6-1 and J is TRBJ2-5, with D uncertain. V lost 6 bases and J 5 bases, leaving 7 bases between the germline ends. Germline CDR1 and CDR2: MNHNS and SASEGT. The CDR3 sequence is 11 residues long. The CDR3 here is CASRNLETQYF. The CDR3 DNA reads TGTGCCAGCAGGAACCTGGAGACCCAGTACTTC.

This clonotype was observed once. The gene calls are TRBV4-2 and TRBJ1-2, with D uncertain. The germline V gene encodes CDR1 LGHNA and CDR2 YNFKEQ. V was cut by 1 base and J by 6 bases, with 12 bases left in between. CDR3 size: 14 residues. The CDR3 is CASSQGRGDHGYTF. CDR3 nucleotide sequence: TGTGCCAGCAGCCAAGGGCGTGGTGACCATGGCTACACCTTC.

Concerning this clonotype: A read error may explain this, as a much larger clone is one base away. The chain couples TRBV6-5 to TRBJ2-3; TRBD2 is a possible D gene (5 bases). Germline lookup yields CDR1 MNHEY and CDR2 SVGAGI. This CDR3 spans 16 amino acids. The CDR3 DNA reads TGTGCCAGCAATTACACGGGGAGCGGATGGGCAGATACGCAGTATTTT. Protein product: CASNYTGSGWADTQYF.